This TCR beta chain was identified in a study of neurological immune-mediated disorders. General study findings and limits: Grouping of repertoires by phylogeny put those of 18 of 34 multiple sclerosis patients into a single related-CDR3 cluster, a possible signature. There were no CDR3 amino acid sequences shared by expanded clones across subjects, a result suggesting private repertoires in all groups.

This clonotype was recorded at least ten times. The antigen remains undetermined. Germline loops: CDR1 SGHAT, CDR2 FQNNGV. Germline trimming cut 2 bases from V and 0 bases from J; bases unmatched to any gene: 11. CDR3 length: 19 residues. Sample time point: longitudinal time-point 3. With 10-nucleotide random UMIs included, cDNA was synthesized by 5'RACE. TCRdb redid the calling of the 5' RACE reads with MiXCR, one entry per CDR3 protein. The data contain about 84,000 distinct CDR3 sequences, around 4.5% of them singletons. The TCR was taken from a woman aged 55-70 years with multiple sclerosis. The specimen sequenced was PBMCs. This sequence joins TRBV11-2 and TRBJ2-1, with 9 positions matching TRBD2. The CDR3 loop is CASSLFGASGEPSYNEQFF. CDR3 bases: TGTGCCAGCAGCTTATTCGGGGCTAGCGGGGAGCCCTCCTACAATGAGCAGTTCTTC.